Listed below are T cell receptor beta chains from one sample, sequenced in a study of OX40 agonist ivuxolimab in advanced cancers. Sequencing used immunoSEQ multiplex PCR; TCRdb keeps in-frame clones, though not all of them. The table includes fewer than 85,000 clones, approximately 82% detected once. This sample comprised CD4+ or CD8+ T cells sorted from blood, obtained in a trial of the OX40 agonist ivuxolimab. These receptors all come from an adult with an advanced solid tumor such as melanoma, head and neck, liver or kidney cancer. Both conserved end residues are part of each CDR3. A D gene is named only where the DNA matches it firmly. The size of a clone is reported for some rows only, either as once, few or many, or as a class for expanded clones.

j_gene: TRBJ2-5; v_gene: TRBV28; abundance: NA; d_gene: NA; CDR3aa: CASSFLASEFAETQYF; CDR3nt: TGTGCCAGCAGTTTTTTAGCGTCAGAATTTGCAGAGACCCAGTACTTC
j_gene: TRBJ1-5; v_gene: TRBV30; abundance: NA; d_gene: TRBD1; CDR3aa: CASTIQGVFQPQHF; CDR3nt: TGTGCCTCGACGATACAGGGGGTATTTCAGCCCCAGCATTTT
j_gene: TRBJ2-3; v_gene: TRBV7-2; abundance: NA; d_gene: TRBD2; CDR3aa: CASSLRGGVSDTQYF; CDR3nt: TGTGCCAGCAGCTTACGCGGGGGTGTCTCAGATACGCAGTATTTT
j_gene: TRBJ2-3; v_gene: TRBV4-2; abundance: NA; d_gene: NA; CDR3aa: CASSRSSGLSSTDTQYF; CDR3nt: TGTGCCAGCAGCCGATCCTCGGGGCTTTCTAGCACAGATACGCAGTATTTT
j_gene: TRBJ1-1; v_gene: TRBV2; abundance: NA; d_gene: TRBD1; CDR3aa: CASTMTGGITEAFF; CDR3nt: TGTGCCAGCACTATGACAGGGGGCATCACTGAAGCTTTCTTT
j_gene: TRBJ2-3; v_gene: TRBV5-1; abundance: NA; d_gene: NA; CDR3aa: CASSLGQNPTDTQYF; CDR3nt: TGCGCCAGCAGCCTTGGACAGAACCCCACAGATACGCAGTATTTT
j_gene: TRBJ2-7; v_gene: TRBV18; abundance: NA; d_gene: TRBD2; CDR3aa: CASFQGLAGDEQYF; CDR3nt: TGTGCCAGCTTTCAGGGACTAGCGGGAGACGAGCAGTACTTC
j_gene: TRBJ2-2; v_gene: TRBV18; abundance: many; d_gene: NA; CDR3aa: CASQSTGELFF; CDR3nt: TGTGCCAGCCAAAGCACCGGGGAGCTGTTTTTT
j_gene: TRBJ1-2; v_gene: TRBV7-2; abundance: NA; d_gene: NA; CDR3aa: CASSLGYYGYTF; CDR3nt: TGTGCCAGCAGCTTAGGGTACTATGGCTACACCTTC
j_gene: TRBJ1-2; v_gene: TRBV6-5; abundance: NA; d_gene: NA; CDR3aa: CASSYSSRDGYTF; CDR3nt: TGTGCCAGCAGTTACTCGAGTAGAGATGGCTACACCTTC
j_gene: TRBJ2-1; v_gene: TRBV6-1; abundance: NA; d_gene: NA; CDR3aa: CASSEVPGQLF; CDR3nt: TGTGCCAGCAGTGAAGTCCCGGGACAACTCTTC
j_gene: TRBJ1-1; v_gene: TRBV6-1; abundance: NA; d_gene: NA; CDR3aa: CASIFSGVMTEAFF; CDR3nt: TGTGCCAGCATTTTTTCGGGGGTTATGACTGAAGCTTTCTTT
j_gene: TRBJ1-3; v_gene: TRBV7-2; abundance: NA; d_gene: NA; CDR3aa: CASSLALHAGVSGNTIYF; CDR3nt: TGTGCCAGCAGCTTAGCGCTACACGCCGGAGTCTCTGGAAACACCATATATTTT
j_gene: TRBJ2-3; v_gene: TRBV14; abundance: NA; d_gene: NA; CDR3aa: CASSQDIRQGPTDTQYF; CDR3nt: TGTGCCAGCAGCCAAGACATCCGGCAGGGCCCCACAGATACGCAGTATTTT
j_gene: TRBJ2-7; v_gene: TRBV30; abundance: once; d_gene: TRBD2; CDR3aa: CAPPTSGNSYEQYF; CDR3nt: TGTGCCCCCCCTACTAGCGGGAACTCCTACGAGCAGTACTTC
j_gene: TRBJ2-7; v_gene: TRBV28; abundance: NA; d_gene: NA; CDR3aa: CASSLPHLGGEQYF; CDR3nt: TGTGCCAGCAGTTTACCTCACCTAGGGGGCGAGCAGTACTTC
j_gene: TRBJ1-5; v_gene: TRBV28; abundance: NA; d_gene: NA; CDR3aa: CASSLVNQPQHF; CDR3nt: TGTGCCAGCAGTTTGGTCAATCAGCCCCAGCATTTT
j_gene: TRBJ1-4; v_gene: TRBV5-4; abundance: NA; d_gene: TRBD1; CDR3aa: CASSQGTGREKLFF; CDR3nt: TGTGCCAGCAGCCAGGGGACAGGGAGGGAAAAACTGTTTTTT
j_gene: TRBJ1-1; v_gene: TRBV2; abundance: NA; d_gene: NA; CDR3aa: CASRVGTEAFF; CDR3nt: TGTGCCAGCAGGGTAGGCACTGAAGCTTTCTTT
j_gene: TRBJ2-1; v_gene: TRBV9; abundance: NA; d_gene: TRBD1; CDR3aa: CASSVGATGGLQFF; CDR3nt: TGTGCCAGCAGCGTAGGCGCGACAGGGGGCCTCCAGTTCTTC
j_gene: TRBJ1-1; v_gene: TRBV27; abundance: NA; d_gene: TRBD1; CDR3aa: CASSYLRPGGVGTEAFF; CDR3nt: TGTGCCAGCAGTTATCTCCGACCAGGGGGCGTGGGCACTGAAGCTTTCTTT
j_gene: TRBJ2-1; v_gene: TRBV19; abundance: NA; d_gene: NA; CDR3aa: CASSESSSSYNEQFF; CDR3nt: TGTGCCAGTAGTGAAAGTAGTAGCTCCTACAATGAGCAGTTCTTC
j_gene: TRBJ2-1; v_gene: TRBV5-1; abundance: NA; d_gene: TRBD1; CDR3aa: CASSSRAGQGYNEQFF; CDR3nt: TGCGCCAGCAGCTCCAGGGCTGGACAGGGGTACAATGAGCAGTTCTTC
j_gene: TRBJ2-3; v_gene: TRBV13; abundance: NA; d_gene: NA; CDR3aa: CASSSTDTQYF; CDR3nt: TGTGCCAGCAGCTCAACAGATACGCAGTATTTT
j_gene: TRBJ2-1; v_gene: TRBV6-1; abundance: NA; d_gene: TRBD2; CDR3aa: CASSDPGLAGYNEQFF; CDR3nt: TGTGCCAGCAGTGATCCGGGACTAGCGGGATACAATGAGCAGTTCTTC
j_gene: TRBJ1-4; v_gene: TRBV28; abundance: NA; d_gene: TRBD1; CDR3aa: CASSQTGESEKLFF; CDR3nt: TGTGCCAGCAGTCAGACAGGGGAGTCCGAAAAACTGTTTTTT
j_gene: TRBJ1-3; v_gene: TRBV5-4; abundance: NA; d_gene: TRBD1; CDR3aa: CASSFGGTGRGNTIYF; CDR3nt: TGTGCCAGCAGCTTCGGGGGGACAGGGAGAGGAAACACCATATATTTT
j_gene: TRBJ2-3; v_gene: TRBV29-1; abundance: NA; d_gene: NA; CDR3aa: CSVERGSTDTQYF; CDR3nt: TGCAGCGTTGAGCGAGGTAGCACAGATACGCAGTATTTT
j_gene: TRBJ2-1; v_gene: TRBV29-1; abundance: NA; d_gene: TRBD2; CDR3aa: CSVVIAGNEQFF; CDR3nt: TGCAGCGTTGTAATAGCGGGAAATGAGCAGTTCTTC
j_gene: TRBJ2-1; v_gene: TRBV5-6; abundance: NA; d_gene: TRBD2; CDR3aa: CASSLGTIVLAGRYNEQFF; CDR3nt: TGTGCCAGCAGCTTGGGCACCATTGTACTAGCGGGAAGGTACAATGAGCAGTTCTTC
j_gene: TRBJ2-1; v_gene: TRBV29-1; abundance: NA; d_gene: TRBD1; CDR3aa: CSVEGGTGANEQFF; CDR3nt: TGCAGCGTTGAAGGGGGAACAGGGGCCAATGAGCAGTTCTTC
j_gene: TRBJ2-7; v_gene: TRBV10-3; abundance: NA; d_gene: NA; CDR3aa: CAISESKLRSSYEQYF; CDR3nt: TGTGCCATCAGTGAGTCCAAGCTACGGTCCTCCTACGAGCAGTACTTC
j_gene: TRBJ2-5; v_gene: TRBV7-9; abundance: NA; d_gene: TRBD1; CDR3aa: CASSFWDSQETQYF; CDR3nt: TGTGCCAGCAGCTTCTGGGACAGCCAAGAGACCCAGTACTTC
j_gene: TRBJ2-1; v_gene: TRBV5-4; abundance: once; d_gene: NA; CDR3aa: CASSSNNEQFF; CDR3nt: TGTGCCAGCAGCAGCAACAATGAGCAGTTCTTC
j_gene: TRBJ1-5; v_gene: TRBV10-2; abundance: NA; d_gene: NA; CDR3aa: CASRAGPGPQHF; CDR3nt: TGCGCCAGCAGGGCGGGCCCGGGGCCCCAGCATTTT
j_gene: TRBJ1-3; v_gene: TRBV5-6; abundance: NA; d_gene: NA; CDR3aa: CATSGGTGNTIYF; CDR3nt: TGTGCCACCAGCGGGGGGACTGGAAACACCATATATTTT
j_gene: TRBJ1-1; v_gene: TRBV5-4; abundance: NA; d_gene: NA; CDR3aa: CASSPRGYIQNTEAFF; CDR3nt: TGTGCCAGCAGCCCCAGGGGCTACATTCAGAACACTGAAGCTTTCTTT
j_gene: TRBJ2-7; v_gene: TRBV18; abundance: NA; d_gene: NA; CDR3aa: CASSPGSSYEQYF; CDR3nt: TGTGCCAGCTCACCGGGAAGCTCCTACGAGCAGTACTTC
j_gene: TRBJ1-1; v_gene: TRBV4-2; abundance: NA; d_gene: NA; CDR3aa: CASSQGGRENTEAFF; CDR3nt: TGTGCCAGCAGCCAAGGGGGGCGCGAGAACACTGAAGCTTTCTTT
j_gene: TRBJ2-1; v_gene: TRBV9; abundance: once; d_gene: NA; CDR3aa: CASSAQGAGVLVYNEQFF; CDR3nt: TGTGCCAGCAGCGCCCAGGGGGCGGGGGTCCTCGTATACAATGAGCAGTTCTTC
j_gene: TRBJ1-1; v_gene: TRBV28; abundance: NA; d_gene: NA; CDR3aa: CASITAGTEAFF; CDR3nt: TGTGCCAGCATAACAGCGGGGACTGAAGCTTTCTTT
j_gene: TRBJ2-7; v_gene: TRBV27; abundance: few; d_gene: NA; CDR3aa: CASRPTGTLGYEQYF; CDR3nt: TGTGCCAGCAGGCCAACCGGGACCCTAGGATACGAGCAGTACTTC
j_gene: TRBJ1-4; v_gene: TRBV7-2; abundance: NA; d_gene: NA; CDR3aa: CASSLAAGQGNEKLFF; CDR3nt: TGTGCCAGCAGCTTAGCGGCGGGGCAGGGTAATGAAAAACTGTTTTTT
j_gene: TRBJ1-3; v_gene: TRBV19; abundance: NA; d_gene: NA; CDR3aa: CASSLGLGNTIYF; CDR3nt: TGTGCCAGTAGTCTGGGACTTGGAAACACCATATATTTT
j_gene: TRBJ1-1; v_gene: TRBV6-6; abundance: NA; d_gene: NA; CDR3aa: CASSYWEDTEAFF; CDR3nt: TGTGCCAGCAGTTATTGGGAGGACACTGAAGCTTTCTTT
j_gene: TRBJ1-5; v_gene: TRBV6-6; abundance: once; d_gene: TRBD1; CDR3aa: CASSRQGHQPQHF; CDR3nt: TGTGCCAGCAGCCGACAGGGCCATCAGCCCCAGCATTTT
j_gene: TRBJ1-2; v_gene: TRBV28; abundance: NA; d_gene: NA; CDR3aa: CASTGGAGEDGYTF; CDR3nt: TGTGCCAGCACCGGGGGGGCAGGGGAGGATGGCTACACCTTC
j_gene: TRBJ2-5; v_gene: TRBV9; abundance: NA; d_gene: NA; CDR3aa: CASSVDGYGETQYF; CDR3nt: TGTGCCAGCAGCGTAGATGGCTATGGGGAGACCCAGTACTTC
j_gene: TRBJ2-3; v_gene: TRBV7-9; abundance: NA; d_gene: TRBD1; CDR3aa: CASSLGQGGFTDTQYF; CDR3nt: TGTGCCAGCAGCCTCGGACAGGGCGGGTTTACAGATACGCAGTATTTT
j_gene: TRBJ1-2; v_gene: TRBV18; abundance: once; d_gene: NA; CDR3aa: CASSDPAGGGYTF; CDR3nt: TGTGCCAGCTCCGACCCGGCGGGGGGCGGCTACACCTTC
j_gene: TRBJ2-7; v_gene: TRBV29-1; abundance: NA; d_gene: NA; CDR3aa: CSARLSYEQYF; CDR3nt: TGCAGCGCGCGGCTTAGCTACGAGCAGTACTTC
j_gene: TRBJ2-3; v_gene: TRBV18; abundance: NA; d_gene: NA; CDR3aa: CASRAGSDADTQYF; CDR3nt: TGTGCCAGCAGGGCGGGGAGCGACGCAGATACGCAGTATTTT
j_gene: TRBJ2-5; v_gene: TRBV7-2; abundance: NA; d_gene: NA; CDR3aa: CASSPPANPPETQYF; CDR3nt: TGTGCCAGCAGCCCCCCAGCGAATCCCCCAGAGACCCAGTACTTC
j_gene: TRBJ2-7; v_gene: TRBV27; abundance: NA; d_gene: NA; CDR3aa: CASSKWDGFYEQYF; CDR3nt: TGTGCCAGCAGTAAGTGGGACGGCTTCTACGAGCAGTACTTC
j_gene: TRBJ1-5; v_gene: TRBV28; abundance: NA; d_gene: NA; CDR3aa: CASSLGGGNQPQHF; CDR3nt: TGTGCCAGCAGTTTGGGCGGGGGTAATCAGCCCCAGCATTTT
j_gene: TRBJ1-4; v_gene: TRBV7-9; abundance: once; d_gene: NA; CDR3aa: CASIQQEKLFF; CDR3nt: TGTGCCAGCATTCAACAGGAAAAACTGTTTTTT
j_gene: TRBJ1-2; v_gene: TRBV6-5; abundance: NA; d_gene: NA; CDR3aa: CASSSPGYGGYTF; CDR3nt: TGTGCCAGCAGTTCGCCAGGGTACGGTGGCTACACCTTC
j_gene: TRBJ1-2; v_gene: TRBV5-5; abundance: NA; d_gene: NA; CDR3aa: CASSPRTRGYTF; CDR3nt: TGTGCCAGCAGCCCCCGGACCAGAGGCTACACCTTC